The text below deals with one T cell receptor (beta chain). These data originate in a study of graft-versus-host responses after intestinal transplantation. TCRdb keeps only in-frame clones here, not all; method: immunoSEQ multiplex PCR. The repertoire holds 10,000 to 15,000 clones, with approximately 84% as singletons. This CDR3 has 15 amino acids. In germline, CDR1 is MNHEY, CDR2 SVGAGI. V gave up 5 bases and J gave up 3 bases, with 17 bases separating them. This specimen was PBMCs, taken around 310 days after intestinal transplant. This sequence joins TRBV6-5 and TRBJ2-7, with D perhaps TRBD1 or TRBD2 (6 bases each). The source of this sequence is a human patient who received an intestinal transplant, so some T cells may come from the graft donor. The CDR3: CASSQGTSGNYEQYF. Here the CDR3 DNA reads TGTGCCAGCAGTCAGGGGACTTCAGGCAACTACGAGCAGTACTTC.